The rows below give T cell receptor beta chains drawn from one sample of a study of graft-versus-host responses after intestinal transplantation. Produced via immunoSEQ multiplex PCR; TCRdb's table is partial and in-frame only. The table lists around 120,000 clones, 85% to 95% of them singletons, with around 3.3% in the top ten. These receptors are not linked to any known antigen. The input for sequencing was unstimulated CD8+ T cells sorted from spleen or lymph node cells, taken before intestinal transplant. The receptors here all came from a human donor who received an intestinal transplant. Each CDR3 is given with its conserved first and last residue. D genes are given only for firm matches. Rows give clone size only sometimes, using once, few, many, or a class for an expanded clone.

DNA: TGTGCCAGCAGTCCGGAGGGACCGACCTATGGCTACACCTTC
CDR3: CASSPEGPTYGYTF
V: TRBV21-1
size: NA
D: NA
J: TRBJ1-2

DNA: TGTGCCAGCAGGACTAGCGGGGCGCCGGCAGATACGCAGTATTTT
CDR3: CASRTSGAPADTQYF
V: TRBV5-6
size: NA
D: TRBD2
J: TRBJ2-3

DNA: TGTGCCAGCAGCCAATCGGGGGTACAGCCCCAGCATTTT
CDR3: CASSQSGVQPQHF
V: TRBV16
size: NA
D: NA
J: TRBJ1-5

DNA: TGCGCCAGCAGCCTTAGCGAGACGGCCTACGAGCAGTACTTC
CDR3: CASSLSETAYEQYF
V: TRBV4-1
size: NA
D: NA
J: TRBJ2-7

DNA: TGCGCCAGCAGCCAACCGGGACAACCTGATACGCAGTATTTT
CDR3: CASSQPGQPDTQYF
V: TRBV4-1
size: NA
D: NA
J: TRBJ2-3

DNA: TGTGCCAGCAGCGTAGGAGGGTCTGCCAATGAAAAACTGTTTTTT
CDR3: CASSVGGSANEKLFF
V: TRBV9
size: NA
D: NA
J: TRBJ1-4

DNA: TGTGCCAGCAGTTACTCGGCTCCGAGCTCCTACAATGAGCAGTTCTTC
CDR3: CASSYSAPSSYNEQFF
V: TRBV6-5
size: NA
D: NA
J: TRBJ2-1

DNA: TGTGCCAGCAGCTTACAACAAAGTAACGAGCAGTACTTC
CDR3: CASSLQQSNEQYF
V: TRBV7-8
size: NA
D: NA
J: TRBJ2-7

DNA: TGTGCCAGCAGTCCCGGAACGCAGGGGAACTATGGCTACACCTTC
CDR3: CASSPGTQGNYGYTF
V: TRBV6-1
size: NA
D: NA
J: TRBJ1-2

DNA: TGTGCCAGCAGCCTCGGGACAGGACCCTACGAGCAGTACTTC
CDR3: CASSLGTGPYEQYF
V: TRBV5-6
size: NA
D: TRBD1
J: TRBJ2-7

DNA: TGTGCCAGTAGTATAATATCAGTAGCCGGGACACACCGGGCCCACCGATTAAATGAGCAGTTCTTC
CDR3: CASSIISVAGTHRAHRLNEQFF
V: TRBV19
size: NA
D: NA
J: TRBJ2-1

DNA: TGTGCCAGCAGTTTGGGACAGGGGTCGTTGTACGAGCAGTACTTC
CDR3: CASSLGQGSLYEQYF
V: TRBV6-5
size: NA
D: TRBD1
J: TRBJ2-7

DNA: TGTGCCAGCAGTGAACCGATCTCTAACAGGCCCGCAGGCTCACCCCTCCACTTT
CDR3: CASSEPISNRPAGSPLHF
V: TRBV6-1
size: NA
D: NA
J: TRBJ1-6

DNA: TGTGCCAGCAGTTTATACAGGGGCTACGAGCAGTACTTC
CDR3: CASSLYRGYEQYF
V: TRBV28
size: NA
D: TRBD1
J: TRBJ2-7

DNA: TGTGCCAGCCGTTGCCTCTGGACAGATATATCCTACGAGCAGTACTTC
CDR3: CASRCLWTDISYEQYF
V: TRBV28
size: NA
D: NA
J: TRBJ2-7

DNA: TGTGCCAGCAGTTACCTGGCGGGAGGAGATACGCAGTATTTT
CDR3: CASSYLAGGDTQYF
V: TRBV6-5
size: NA
D: TRBD2
J: TRBJ2-3

DNA: TGTGCCAGTAGCCCACGGCGGGAGGGCCTAGAGACCCAGTACTTC
CDR3: CASSPRREGLETQYF
V: TRBV19
size: NA
D: TRBD2
J: TRBJ2-5

DNA: TGTGCCAGCAGTTGGACTGGGTGGCAGCCCCAGCATTTT
CDR3: CASSWTGWQPQHF
V: TRBV6-5
size: NA
D: NA
J: TRBJ1-5

DNA: TGTGCCAGCAGTGAGTCCATAGACCAAGAGACCCAGTACTTC
CDR3: CASSESIDQETQYF
V: TRBV2
size: NA
D: NA
J: TRBJ2-5

DNA: TGTGCCAGCAGTTTGGGACTAGCGCTCTACGAGCAGTACTTC
CDR3: CASSLGLALYEQYF
V: TRBV28
size: NA
D: TRBD2
J: TRBJ2-7

DNA: TGTGCCAGTAGTTCTAGACTAGCGGGAGGGCCCGTCTACGAGCAGTACTTC
CDR3: CASSSRLAGGPVYEQYF
V: TRBV19
size: NA
D: TRBD2
J: TRBJ2-7

DNA: TGTGCCAGCAGTTTTAGGGGGCCAGTAGCGGCCTACACCGGGGAGCTGTTTTTT
CDR3: CASSFRGPVAAYTGELFF
V: TRBV27
size: NA
D: NA
J: TRBJ2-2

DNA: TGTGCCAGCACCCGACAGGGCGGGAGGTTAAATGAGCAGTTCTTC
CDR3: CASTRQGGRLNEQFF
V: TRBV6-5
size: NA
D: NA
J: TRBJ2-1

DNA: TGTGCCAGCAGGAGGACAGGAGGGTCAACTAATGAAAAACTGTTTTTT
CDR3: CASRRTGGSTNEKLFF
V: TRBV2
size: NA
D: TRBD1
J: TRBJ1-4

DNA: TGTGCCAGCAGCCAACGGCCCTTCTACGAGCAGTACTTC
CDR3: CASSQRPFYEQYF
V: TRBV7-3
size: NA
D: NA
J: TRBJ2-7

DNA: TGTGCCAGCAGTTTCGCAGGTCCGTCCTACAATGAGCAGTTCTTC
CDR3: CASSFAGPSYNEQFF
V: TRBV28
size: NA
D: NA
J: TRBJ2-1

DNA: TGTGCCACCAGCAGAGATCTCGGAGTAGGACAGGGCGTATACGAGCAGTACTTC
CDR3: CATSRDLGVGQGVYEQYF
V: TRBV15
size: once
D: TRBD1
J: TRBJ2-7

DNA: TGTGCCTGGAGTGTGAGAGAGAACACTGAAGCTTTCTTT
CDR3: CAWSVRENTEAFF
V: TRBV30
size: NA
D: NA
J: TRBJ1-1

DNA: TGTGCCAGCAGCTTGGTGGGGGACAGGGTCCTAAATAATCCCCAAGAGACCCAGTACTTC
CDR3: CASSLVGDRVLNNPQETQYF
V: TRBV5-4
size: NA
D: TRBD1
J: TRBJ2-5

DNA: TGCGCCAGCAGCCAAGATCTGGGCGGGACGAATGAGCAGTTCTTC
CDR3: CASSQDLGGTNEQFF
V: TRBV4-3
size: NA
D: NA
J: TRBJ2-1

DNA: TGTGCCAGCAGCGACGGACTAGCGTGGTACGAGCAGTACTTC
CDR3: CASSDGLAWYEQYF
V: TRBV7-9
size: NA
D: TRBD2
J: TRBJ2-7

DNA: TGCGCCAGCAGCTTGTACGTACAGCGGACCTACGAGCAGTACTTC
CDR3: CASSLYVQRTYEQYF
V: TRBV5-1
size: NA
D: NA
J: TRBJ2-7

DNA: TGTGCCAGCAGCTTAGAAATAGTTTACGAGCAGTACTTC
CDR3: CASSLEIVYEQYF
V: TRBV7-6
size: NA
D: NA
J: TRBJ2-7

DNA: TGTGCCAGCAGCTTGTACCCCAAGTGGGGACTAGCGGAGGGGAACGAGCAGTACTTC
CDR3: CASSLYPKWGLAEGNEQYF
V: TRBV5-5
size: NA
D: TRBD2
J: TRBJ2-7

DNA: TGTGCCAGCAGCTTGGGTAGGTCCTACGAGCAGTACTTC
CDR3: CASSLGRSYEQYF
V: TRBV5-6
size: NA
D: NA
J: TRBJ2-7

DNA: TGTGCCAGCAGCCTAATAAATTCTGGTCGGGGGAGAGAGACCCAGTACTTC
CDR3: CASSLINSGRGRETQYF
V: TRBV13
size: NA
D: NA
J: TRBJ2-5

DNA: TGCGCCAGCAGCCAAGAAGGGTGGGTCAATGAGCAGTTCTTC
CDR3: CASSQEGWVNEQFF
V: TRBV4-3
size: NA
D: NA
J: TRBJ2-1

DNA: TGTGCCAGCAGCTTTGCGGGTAGCGGGAGGAAGACAGATACGCAGTATTTT
CDR3: CASSFAGSGRKTDTQYF
V: TRBV5-6
size: NA
D: TRBD2
J: TRBJ2-3

DNA: TGTGCCAGCAGCTTTACCTTTATCGGCCCGGACAATGAGCAGTTCTTC
CDR3: CASSFTFIGPDNEQFF
V: TRBV11-2
size: NA
D: NA
J: TRBJ2-1

DNA: TGTGCCAGCAGCCGCGGGGCCTACGAGCAGTACTTC
CDR3: CASSRGAYEQYF
V: TRBV7-8
size: once
D: NA
J: TRBJ2-7

DNA: TGTGCCAGCCGCGTCTCCTACGAGCAGTACTTC
CDR3: CASRVSYEQYF
V: TRBV18
size: NA
D: NA
J: TRBJ2-7

DNA: TGTGCCAGCAGCCCTGGGACTAGCGGATACGAGCAGTACTTC
CDR3: CASSPGTSGYEQYF
V: TRBV11-3
size: NA
D: TRBD2
J: TRBJ2-7

DNA: TGTGCCAGCAGTTTATCGAACACCGGGGAGCTGTTTTTT
CDR3: CASSLSNTGELFF
V: TRBV6-5
size: NA
D: NA
J: TRBJ2-2

DNA: TGTGCCAGCAGTGCACAGGGGGGCTATGGCTACACCTTC
CDR3: CASSAQGGYGYTF
V: TRBV13
size: NA
D: TRBD1
J: TRBJ1-2